The 14 T cell receptor beta chains below come from one sample, sequenced in a study of T cells in women clearing cervical HPV infection. TCRdb keeps only in-frame clones here, not all; method: immunoSEQ multiplex PCR. In all, the sample yields approximately 34,000 clones. The sequenced material came from blood buffy coat. These receptors were taken from a woman between 18 and 70 years old with a cervical HPV16 infection that either progressed to CIN3+ or cleared (not recorded which).

On this clone itself: Read data end 3 residues before the CDR3 end; the end is taken from the germline J gene. The chain recombines TRBV28 with TRBJ1-2, with 7 bases lining up with TRBD1. CDR3 size: 13 residues. V was pared by 10 bases and J by 4 bases, with 9 bases of the junction left unmatched. The V gene's germline CDR1 is MDHEN and CDR2 SYDVKM. The CDR3 loop is CAIWDRFSYGYTF. The covered CDR3 bases are TGTGCCATTTGGGACAGATTTTCCTATGGC.

A word on this clone: Read data end 3 residues before the CDR3 end; the end is taken from the germline J gene. The chain combines TRBV5-1 with TRBJ1-4; 9 nucleotides line up with TRBD1. V was clipped by 5 bases and J by 8 bases; unmatched bases: 4. This CDR3 spans 13 amino acids. Germline CDR1 is SGHRS and CDR2 is YFSETQ. Partial CDR3 DNA: TGCGCCAGCAGACGGACAGGGGAGGAAAAA. Translating it yields CASRRTGEEK. The complete CDR3 sequence is CASRRTGEEKLFF.

Remarks on this clone: The read stops 3 residues short of the end of the CDR3; the missing end is completed from the germline J gene. V and J are TRBV30 and TRBJ1-1, with D tentatively TRBD1 (5 bases). The V gene's germline CDR1 is GTSNPN and CDR2 SVGIG (reference sequence). CDR3 size: 15 residues. V lost 3 bases and J lost 1, with 15 bases in between. CDR3: CAWSHDSYSNTEAFF. Incomplete CDR3 DNA: TGTGCCTGGAGCCATGACAGTTATTCGAACACTGAA.

A word on this clone: The CDR3 is cut off 3 residues early in the read; its end comes from the germline J gene. V gene TRBV20-1 combines with J gene TRBJ2-3; 10 bases line up with TRBD2. Germline trimming cut 3 bases from V and 2 bases from J; bases unmatched to any gene: 5. Germline V gives CDR1 DFQATT, CDR2 SNEGSKA (reference sequence). The CDR3 has 15 residues. The CDR3 loop reads CSASFGTSATDTQYF. CDR3 bases read: TGCAGTGCTAGTTTCGGGACTAGCGCCACAGATACG.

Note on this clone: The sequence runs out 3 residues before the end of the CDR3; the remainder is reconstructed from the germline J gene. The chain employs TRBV5-1 and TRBJ1-6; possibly TRBD1 for D (5 bases). In germline, CDR1 is SGHRS, CDR2 YFSETQ. The CDR3 extends over 16 amino acids. Trimming took off 0 bases at V and 0 bases at J, with 7 bases between the two ends. Here the CDR3 reads CASSLGGDSYNSPLHF. The DNA read from the CDR3 is TGCGCCAGCAGCTTGGGAGGGGACTCCTATAATTCACCC. The whole variable domain, remainder taken from reference TRBV5-1 and TRBJ1-6, is KAGVTQTPRYLIKTRGQQVTLSCSPISGHRSVSWYQQTPGQGLQFLFEYFSETQRNKGNFPGRFSGRQFSNSRSEMNVSTLELGDSALYLCASSLGGDSYNSPLHFGNGTRLTVT.

A word on this clone: The CDR3 goes on 3 residues after the read ends, and that part is filled in from the germline J gene. The V and J genes are TRBV5-1 and TRBJ2-5; tentatively, D is TRBD2 (5 bases). The CDR3 has 15 residues. CDR1 SGHRS and CDR2 YFSETQ come from the germline V gene. Trimming shortened V by 4 bases and J by 1 base, and 14 bases separated the two germline ends. CDR3 DNA, as far as it was read: TGCGCCAGCAGCCCCGTCACTAGTTCCCAAGAGACC. Translating gives CASSPVTSSQET. The whole CDR3 reads CASSPVTSSQETQYF.

Concerning this clone: The read comes to an end 3 residues before the CDR3 does, leaving the germline J gene to fill in the end. This chain joins TRBV18 and TRBJ1-1; D is perhaps TRBD1 (5 bases). CDR3 length: 12 residues. Germline-derived CDR1 and CDR2 are KGHSH and LQKENI. The CDR3 sequence is CASSPEGLEAFF. CDR3 DNA (partial): TGTGCCAGCTCACCAGAGGGGCTGGAA.

To note about this clone: The read ends 3 residues shy of where the CDR3 ends; the end is completed using the germline J gene. The chain employs TRBV19 and TRBJ2-3; 9 bases align to TRBD1. With V trimmed by 5 bases and J by 5 bases, 5 bases remained unmatched. CDR1 is LNHDA and CDR2 is SQIVND in the germline V gene (reference sequence). This CDR3 contains 14 residues. CDR3 in amino acids: CASSLGQGIDTQYF. CDR3 bases read: TGTGCCAGTAGTTTAGGACAGGGGATAGATACG.

Comments on this clone: Coverage ceases 3 residues before the CDR3 finishes, and the germline J gene fills in the end. The rearrangement joins TRBV5-6 to TRBJ1-2; a possible D gene is TRBD1 (5 bases). Germline V gene data show CDR1 as SGHDT and CDR2 as YYEEEE. The CDR3 has 13 amino acids. Partial CDR3 DNA: TGTGCCAGCAGCTTGAGTCAGGGAGGCGGC. This codes for CASSLSQGGG. The CDR3 in full is CASSLSQGGGYTF.

Concerning this clone: The observed sequence ends 3 residues before the CDR3 terminus, with the missing tail filled in from the germline J gene. V gene TRBV10-1 combines with J gene TRBJ1-1, with 8 nucleotides matching TRBD1. The CDR3 runs to 12 residues. Germline-derived CDR1 and CDR2 are WNHNN and SYGVQD (reference sequence). CDR3 sequence: CASSEGDREAFF. CDR3 bases read: TGCGCCAGCAGTGAGGGGGACAGGGAA.

Notes on this clone: The read is 3 residues too short to cover the CDR3 end, so that end is filled in from the germline J gene. This chain uses TRBV18 with TRBJ1-2, with D possibly TRBD1 on 5 matching bases. The germline V gene encodes CDR1 KGHSH and CDR2 LQKENI. V lost 3 bases and J 6 bases, leaving 14 bases between the germline ends. This CDR3 contains 14 residues. The CDR3 loop is CASSPLKGPHGYTF. The part of the CDR3 DNA that was read is TGTGCCAGCTCACCTTTAAAGGGGCCACATGGC. The full variable domain, with the rest looked up from reference TRBV18 and TRBJ1-2, is NAGVMQNPRHLVRRRGQEARLRCSPMKGHSHVYWYRQLPEEGLKFMVYLQKENIIDESGMPKERFSAEFPKEGPSILRIQQVVRGDSAAYFCASSPLKGPHGYTFGSGTRLTVV.

Details on this clone: The CDR3 end falls 3 residues outside the read, so it is completed with the germline J gene. The rearrangement links TRBV5-4 to TRBJ2-2; the D is unclear. Germline CDR1 reads SGHNT; CDR2 reads YYREEE (reference sequence). The CDR3 runs 12 residues. V was shortened by 2 bases and J by 4 bases, with 3 bases between the two germline ends. The CDR3 DNA, read in part, is TGTGCCAGCAGCTTCGGCACCGGGGAG. Encoded protein: CASSFGTGE. The whole CDR3 is CASSFGTGELFF.

In the case of this clone: The read ends 3 residues before the CDR3 terminus; that terminus is restored from the germline J gene. The chain joins TRBV19 to TRBJ2-2, with D possibly TRBD1 on 5 matching bases. This CDR3 region has 14 residues. Looked up from germline, CDR1 is LNHDA and CDR2 is SQIVND (reference sequence). Partial CDR3 DNA: TGTGCCAGTACCCCTCTTTCTGGGGCCAACGTG. Protein: CASTPLSGANV. The full-length CDR3 reads as CASTPLSGANVLFF.

About this clone: The sequence runs out 3 residues before the end of the CDR3; the remainder is reconstructed from the germline J gene. The V gene is TRBV7-2, the J gene TRBJ1-4, with unresolved D. The CDR3 runs 14 residues. From germline, CDR1 is SGHTA and CDR2 FQGNSA. CDR3 protein: CASSVPVYNSPLFF. CDR3 DNA, as far as it was read: TGTGCCAGCAGCGTCCCAGTTTATAATTCACCA.